The source of this TCR beta chain is a study of CD8 T cells in Susac syndrome. Only one count was recorded for this clonotype. The RNA input was roughly 0.45 to 1 ug, and it was reverse transcribed with random hexamers. Amplification of TCR beta CDR3 used immunoSEQ multiplex PCR across 54 Vbeta and 13 Jbeta. MiXCR was run by TCRdb on the immunoSEQ multiplex PCR reads, yielding one entry per CDR3 protein. The sample holds under 95,000 distinct CDR3 sequences; about 94% are singletons and the top ten take less than 0.4%. The CDR3 loop spans 16 amino acids. V was shortened by 3 bases and J by 9 bases, with 23 bases between the two germline ends. Germline CDR1 reads LGHNA; CDR2 reads YSLEER. The sequenced target, TCR beta, came from blood CD8+ and CD4+ T cells.

The source of this sequence is a human donor with Susac syndrome. The sequencing input was CD4+ T cells from PBMCs. The rearrangement joins TRBV4-3 to TRBJ2-5; D may be TRBD1 or TRBD2 (5 bases each). DNA for the CDR3: TGCGCCAGCAGCCAGGTTATGGGACGGACAATGTGTCCCCAGTACTTC. Translating it yields CASSQVMGRTMCPQYF.